The sequence of this T cell receptor (beta chain) was determined in a study of T cell responses to AZD1222 COVID-19 vaccine. Trimming at V came to 4 bases and at J to 2 bases, leaving 8 bases not matched to a gene. The CDR3 covers 15 residues. Germline assignment: CDR1 MNHEY and CDR2 SMNVEV (reference sequence). A note on this clone: Its target is not known.

Broader study findings: Donors skewed white British and female; clonal diversity was possibly underestimated.

Libraries were prepared by immunoSEQ multiplex PCR; TCRdb keeps only in-frame clonotypes and omits some of them. The repertoire holds about 100,000 clones, with over 90% as singletons. The V call is TRBV27, the J call TRBJ2-7; 7 positions agree with TRBD1. The clonotype originates from an adult in good health. Specimen: peripheral blood, collected on day 0 of AZD1222 vaccination. CDR3 nucleotide sequence: TGTGCCAGCAGTTCGAGGACAGGCTTTACCTACGAGCAGTACTTC. As protein: CASSSRTGFTYEQYF.